The sequence of this T cell receptor (beta chain) was determined in a study of T cell responses to AZD1222 COVID-19 vaccine. Assay used: immunoSEQ multiplex PCR; TCRdb lists only in-frame clones, some missing. This table holds over 95,000 clones, around 88% found once. This clone turned up a few times. Antigen: not known. Study-level points and caveats: Breadth and depth of Spike-specific TCRs rose after two AZD1222 doses. Within unmutated variant regions lay the reported targets of nearly half of spike-specific TCRs. Clonal diversity may have been underestimated, and the donors were mostly white British, with more females than males.

Losses at the gene ends were 5 bases for V and 2 bases for J; bases not matched to a gene: 10. This CDR3 has 16 amino acids. In germline, CDR1 is SGHTA, CDR2 FQGNSA. The source of this sequence is an adult in good health. This specimen consisted of peripheral blood, obtained on day 0 of AZD1222 vaccination. The chain uses TRBV7-2 and TRBJ2-7; 9 nucleotides agree with TRBD2. CDR3 sequence reads: CASSASLSGGAYEQYF. The CDR3 DNA reads as TGTGCCAGCAGCGCCTCTCTTAGCGGGGGTGCCTACGAGCAGTACTTC.